This entry features one TCR beta chain sequence. Its antigen is still unknown. This record belongs to a study of cytomegalovirus exposure and HLA in healthy donors. Study-level information: Assignment to the Caucasian-associated ancestry cluster applied to over 70% of the roughly 410 genotyped donors. Study-level points and caveats: Relative to equally common others, HLA-associated TCR beta chains showed greater clonal expansion in a later analysis. Later analysis associated a missense DCLRE1C variant with TCR beta V- and J-gene trimming.

Germline V CDR1 and CDR2: LGHNA, YNFKEQ. After removal of 1 base from V and 3 bases from J, the junction contained 9 bases not matched to a gene. The CDR3 is made up of 18 amino acids. Samples came from healthy bone marrow donors. The PCR employed 60 Vbeta primers together with 13 Jbeta primers. Data came from immunoSEQ multiplex PCR; TCRdb stores just in-frame clones and leaves some out. The sample holds some 190,000 clones, about 82% seen once. The chain recombines TRBV4-2 with TRBJ2-1, with 10 bases fitting TRBD2. The receptor's source is a woman aged 25-40 years in good health and CMV-seronegative. The sequenced sample was PBMCs. In DNA, the CDR3 is TGTGCCAGCAGCCAAGCCGGCCTAGCGGGAGAGGACTACAATGAGCAGTTCTTC. Translated, it gives CASSQAGLAGEDYNEQFF.